The T cell receptor beta chain described here comes from a study of CD4 T cells in relation to SARS-CoV-2 and coronaviruses. Study-wide context: TCR beta CDR3s were sequenced after approximately nine-day antigen culture of PBMCs. Findings of the study overall: Monoreactive clones expanded significantly more to SARS-CoV-2 than crossreactive clones did. Pre-pandemic and post-infection samples never came from the same donor.

For 10 days, some 9.7 x 10^4 sorted CD4+ cells grew with T cell-depleted PBMCs and CEF. This clone has a single count. Its antigen is not known. This CDR3 comprises 13 residues. Trimming removed 3 bases from V and 3 bases from J, with 7 bases in between. Germline CDR1 SGHAT, CDR2 FQNNGV. Method: immunoSEQ multiplex PCR; TCRdb's copy keeps in-frame clones and lacks some. The repertoire includes some 40,000 clones, under 90% of them detected once, and 3.5% to 5% sits in the top ten. The chain joins TRBV11-2 to TRBJ2-3; no clear D gene. The sequenced sample consisted of naive CD4+ T cells from PBMCs, cultured in vitro. As for subset: naive CD4+ T cells isolated by negative enrichment. This clonotype originated in an adult with COVID-19. The CDR3 region is CASSLKRTDTQYF. CDR3 nucleotides: TGTGCCAGCAGCTTGAAGAGGACAGATACGCAGTATTTT.